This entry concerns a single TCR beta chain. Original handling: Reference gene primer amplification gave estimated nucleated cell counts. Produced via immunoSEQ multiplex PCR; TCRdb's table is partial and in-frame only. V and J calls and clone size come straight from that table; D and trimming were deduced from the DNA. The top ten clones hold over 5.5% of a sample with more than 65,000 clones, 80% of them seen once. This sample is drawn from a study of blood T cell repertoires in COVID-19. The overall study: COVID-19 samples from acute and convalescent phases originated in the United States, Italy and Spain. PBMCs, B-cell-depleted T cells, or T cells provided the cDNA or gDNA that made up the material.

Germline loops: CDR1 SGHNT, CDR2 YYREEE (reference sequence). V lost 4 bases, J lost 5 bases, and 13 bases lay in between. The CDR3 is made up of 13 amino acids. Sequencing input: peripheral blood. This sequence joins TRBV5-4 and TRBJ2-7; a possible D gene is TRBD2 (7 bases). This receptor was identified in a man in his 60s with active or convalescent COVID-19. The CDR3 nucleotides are TGTGCCAGCAGCCCTGCGGGGGCACACGAGCAGTACTTC. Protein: CASSPAGAHEQYF.